This record covers a single TCR beta chain. The CDR3 runs to 14 residues. In germline, CDR1 is SGDLS, CDR2 YYNGEE. Trimming removed 0 bases from V and 1 base from J, with 5 bases in between. The sample is drawn from a study of cytomegalovirus exposure and HLA in healthy donors. The PCR contained 60 Vbeta and 13 Jbeta primers. Repertoires were generated with immunoSEQ multiplex PCR, while TCRdb's copy carries only in-frame clones and drops some. This sample has under 140,000 clones, with around three quarters found just once. The sequence was collected from a woman aged 25 to 39 in good health and CMV-seronegative. The chain uses TRBV9 and TRBJ1-3; D gene uncertain. The sample was PBMCs. The chain's CDR3 is CASSVASSGNTIYF. CDR3 DNA: TGTGCCAGCAGCGTAGCCAGTTCTGGAAACACCATATATTTT.